Shown below are 21 T cell receptor beta chains from a single sample sequenced in a study of CD8+ T cells in alopecia areata. Extracted RNA was reverse transcribed into cDNA, the sequencing template. Some clones are missing from TCRdb's copy, which holds only in-frame ones; the method was immunoSEQ multiplex PCR. The sample has approximately 210,000 clones, 66% seen once. Treatment of the sample: oral pan-JAK inhibitor, 5-10 mg twice daily. The sample was CD4+ T cells sorted from blood, taken around week 44, from a patient treated with tofacitinib. These receptors were obtained from a human donor with alopecia areata.

Only one count was recorded for this clone. The chain combines TRBV30 with TRBJ2-1; D unclear. CDR1 is GTSNPN and CDR2 is SVGIG in the germline V gene (reference sequence). This CDR3 is 17 amino acids long. Between the trimmed V and J ends, which lost 3 bases and 3 bases, there was a span of 21 bases. The CDR3 bases are TGTGCCTGGAGAGCCCCCGTGTCAGTCCTCAACTACAATGAGCAGTTCTTC. It specifies CAWRAPVSVLNYNEQFF.

The chain uses TRBV5-1 and TRBJ2-5; 7 bases align to TRBD1. Germline lookup yields CDR1 SGHRS and CDR2 YFSETQ. This CDR3 region has 15 residues. Trimming cost V 4 bases and J 3 bases; bases outside gene matches: 9. The CDR3 bases are TGCGCCAGCAGCCTGGGAACCGGGACAGAAGAGACCCAGTACTTC. Its protein product is CASSLGTGTEETQYF. The variable domain in full, completed from reference TRBV5-1 and TRBJ2-5, reads KAGVTQTPRYLIKTRGQQVTLSCSPISGHRSVSWYQQTPGQGLQFLFEYFSETQRNKGNFPGRFSGRQFSNSRSEMNVSTLELGDSALYLCASSLGTGTEETQYFGPGTRLLVL.

V gene TRBV15 combines with J gene TRBJ1-2; 9 positions match TRBD1. Germline lookup yields CDR1 LNHNV and CDR2 YYDKDF (reference sequence). V trimming: 5 bases; J trimming: 1 base; junction bases outside the gene matches: 5. The CDR3 extends over 15 amino acids. The CDR3 DNA reads TGTGCCACCAGCCATCCGACAGGGGGTAACTATGGCTACACCTTC. This translates into CATSHPTGGNYGYTF.

This clone turned up a few times. The identical CDR3 is also encoded by other nucleotide sequences in the sample. The V call is TRBV29-1, the J call TRBJ1-5; 9 bases are a match to TRBD1. Germline V gene data show CDR1 as SQVTM and CDR2 as ANQGSEA. The CDR3 length is 13 residues. With V trimmed by 6 bases and J by 1 base, 1 base remained unmatched. The DNA for the CDR3 is TGCAGCGTCGGACAGGGGAGCAATCAGCCCCAGCATTTT. It specifies CSVGQGSNQPQHF.

Only a few counts were recorded for this clone. The rearrangement links TRBV29-1 to TRBJ2-1, with D uncertain. Trimming took off 4 bases at V and 7 bases at J, with 11 bases between the two ends. CDR1 and CDR2 (germline): SQVTM, ANQGSEA. This CDR3 spans 12 amino acids. The chain's CDR3 is CSVVMGSNEQFF. As DNA, the CDR3 is TGCAGCGTTGTCATGGGGTCAAATGAGCAGTTCTTC.

The genes are TRBV2 and TRBJ2-4; 7 nucleotides line up with TRBD1. CDR1 and CDR2 from the germline V gene are SNHLY and FYNNEI. Losses at the gene ends were 1 base for V and 7 bases for J; bases not matched to a gene: 7. This CDR3 contains 15 residues. CDR3 region: CASSEDGGRGNIQYF. CDR3 DNA: TGTGCCAGCAGTGAAGATGGTGGCAGGGGGAACATTCAGTACTTC.

This clone was detected once. The chain is built from TRBV6-5 and TRBJ2-1; 8 bases are a match to TRBD2. CDR3 size: 13 residues. Germline V lookup: CDR1 MNHEY, CDR2 SVGAGI. The V segment lost 8 bases and the J segment 7 bases; nucleotides outside the gene matches: 7. CDR3 region: CASSHRGGNEQFF. CDR3 sequence (DNA): TGTGCCAGCTCCCATCGGGGGGGAAATGAGCAGTTCTTC.

This clone appeared a few times. CDR3 residues: CASSAGTLYNEQFF. The CDR3 nucleotides are TGTGCCAGCAGCGCAGGGACGTTATACAATGAGCAGTTCTTC. The chain joins TRBV6-6 to TRBJ2-1, with D possibly being TRBD1 or TRBD2 (5 bases each). There are 14 residues in the CDR3. Germline V CDR1 and CDR2: MNHNY, SVGAGI (reference sequence). Trimming pared 6 bases from V and 4 bases from J, leaving 13 bases between.

The chain uses TRBV27 and TRBJ1-2, with D perhaps matching TRBD1 (5 bases). With 6 bases removed from V and 1 base from J, the gap between germline ends came to 15 bases. Germline CDR1 is MNHEY and CDR2 is SMNVEV (reference sequence). The CDR3 has 15 amino acids. The CDR3 region has the DNA TGTGCCAGCAGCAAAGACAGCCCCGATAACTATGGCTACACCTTC. Translating it yields CASSKDSPDNYGYTF.

The chain carries TRBV11-2 and TRBJ1-2, with a possible D match to TRBD1 (5 bases). Germline V lookup: CDR1 SGHAT, CDR2 FQNNGV. Deletions cut 5 bases from V and 2 bases from J, with 9 bases between. CDR3 length equals 13 residues. In DNA form, the CDR3 reads TGTGCCAGCAGCGACCAGGGAAACTATGGCTACACCTTC. It translates to CASSDQGNYGYTF.

This clone turned up a few times. This chain connects TRBV5-1 to TRBJ2-3; D unresolved. Germline assignment: CDR1 SGHRS and CDR2 YFSETQ. The CDR3 spans 14 residues. Trimming stripped 0 bases from V and 2 bases from J, with 7 bases between. The CDR3 spells CASSLGWDTDTQYF. The DNA for the CDR3 is TGCGCCAGCAGCTTGGGGTGGGACACAGATACGCAGTATTTT.

The rearrangement uses TRBV18 and TRBJ1-1, with D maybe TRBD1 (5 bases). Germline assignment: CDR1 KGHSH and CDR2 LQKENI. Trimming cost V 1 base and J 1 base, with 10 bases left between them. The CDR3 totals 15 residues. CDR3 protein: CASSPLGTANTEAFF. CDR3 bases: TGTGCCAGCTCACCACTCGGGACGGCGAACACTGAAGCTTTCTTT.

The J gene is TRBJ2-7, the V gene TRBV6-1; TRBD1 matches 7 bases. J was trimmed by 5 bases and V by 6 bases; bases with no gene match: 13. Germline CDR1 reads MNHNS; CDR2 reads SASEGT. The CDR3 is made up of 15 amino acids. The DNA of the CDR3 is TGTGCCAGCAGCAACAACCCGACAGGGTGGGACGAGCAGTACTTC. Amino acids: CASSNNPTGWDEQYF.

Remarks on this clone: The same CDR3 is also encoded by other DNA sequences in this sample. The chain employs TRBV29-1 and TRBJ1-5; D is unresolved. The V gene's germline CDR1 is SQVTM and CDR2 ANQGSEA. V gave up 4 bases and J gave up 4 bases, with 8 bases separating them. CDR3 length: 12 amino acids. The CDR3 region has the DNA TGCAGCGTTGGGAGCAGAAATCAGCCCCAGCATTTT. This sequence encodes CSVGSRNQPQHF.

The rearrangement uses TRBV14 and TRBJ1-6; 8 bases are a match to TRBD1. CDR1 is SGHDN and CDR2 is FVKESK in the germline V gene. The V segment lost 4 bases and the J segment 4 bases; nucleotides outside the gene matches: 15. CDR3 length: 19 residues. CDR3 sequence reads: CASSPSRPDRGSYNSPLHF. CDR3 bases: TGTGCCAGCAGCCCCTCGCGGCCCGACAGGGGATCTTATAATTCACCCCTCCACTTT.

This chain uses TRBV5-4 with TRBJ2-6, with D hard to call. The CDR3 loop spans 14 amino acids. Trimming left V 7 bases short and J 1 base short, with 9 bases between. Germline V gene lookup returns CDR1 SGHNT and CDR2 YYREEE (reference sequence). The CDR3 loop is CASPPKSGANVLTF. CDR3 DNA sequence: TGTGCCAGCCCGCCGAAATCTGGGGCCAACGTCCTGACTTTC.

This sequence joins TRBV7-2 and TRBJ2-6; no clear D. CDR3 length equals 17 residues. V was trimmed by 0 bases and J by 0 bases, leaving 9 bases between them. Germline V CDR1 and CDR2: SGHTA, FQGNSA. CDR3 nucleotides: TGTGCCAGCAGCTTAGCACCCGCCCTCTCTGGGGCCAACGTCCTGACTTTC. Encoded protein: CASSLAPALSGANVLTF. Looking up the rest from reference TRBV7-2 and TRBJ2-6 gives the full variable domain: GAGVSQSPSNKVTEKGKDVELRCDPISGHTALYWYRQSLGQGLEFLIYFQGNSAPDKSGLPSDRFSAERTGGSVSTLTIQRTQQEDSAVYLCASSLAPALSGANVLTFGAGSRLTVL.

The chain joins TRBV30 to TRBJ1-2; D unresolved. This CDR3 spans 12 amino acids. The V and J ends lost 0 bases and 7 bases respectively, with 9 bases between them. The V gene's germline CDR1 is GTSNPN and CDR2 SVGIG (reference sequence). The CDR3, as DNA: TGTGCCTGGAGTGTTGGTCAGCGTGGCTACACCTTC. Protein product: CAWSVGQRGYTF. Supplemented by reference TRBV30 and TRBJ1-2, the full variable domain reads SQTIHQWPATLVQPVGSPLSLECTVEGTSNPNLYWYRQAAGRGLQLLFYSVGIGQISSEVPQNLSASRPQDRQFILSSKKLLLSDSGFYLCAWSVGQRGYTFGSGTRLTVV.

This clone was picked up a small number of times. The J gene is TRBJ2-5, the V gene TRBV11-1, with D hard to call. The germline gives CDR1 SGHAT, CDR2 FQDESV (reference sequence). This CDR3 has 17 residues. V was cut by 5 bases and J by 2 bases, with 21 bases left in between. The CDR3 DNA reads as TGTGCCAGCAGCCCTCCCCTGGTTCTTGCGAGACAAGAGACCCAGTACTTC. Translating it yields CASSPPLVLARQETQYF.

This CDR3 reads CASSGFTDTQYF. Written as DNA, the CDR3 is TGTGCCAGCAGCGGGTTCACAGATACGCAGTATTTT. The chain links TRBV2 to TRBJ2-3; D gene unclear. Germline CDR1 SNHLY, CDR2 FYNNEI. The CDR3 loop spans 12 amino acids. Deletions cut 6 bases from V and 2 bases from J, with 6 bases between.

The chain is built from TRBV5-6 and TRBJ2-5; perhaps TRBD1 as D (7 bases). Germline CDR1 reads SGHDT; CDR2 reads YYEEEE. Between the trimmed V and J ends, which lost 4 bases and 5 bases, there was a span of 18 bases. CDR3 size: 15 residues. CDR3 region: CASSPPGGHGETQYF. CDR3 in DNA: TGTGCCAGCAGCCCGCCAGGGGGGCATGGGGAGACCCAGTACTTC.